This is a list of T cell receptor beta chains from one sample in a study of a mutant IDH1 vaccine in newly diagnosed glioma. Repertoires were generated with immunoSEQ multiplex PCR, while TCRdb's copy carries only in-frame clones and drops some. Of fewer than 45,000 clones in the sample, approximately 82% were seen once. Antigens of these TCRs are unknown. Here the sequenced sample was PBMCs, taken from a glioma patient whose treatment included an IDH1 peptide vaccine. The receptor source for this set is a man between 18 and 29 years old with glioma. Some clones in this sample may be carry-over from other donors' samples. Each CDR3 is given with its conserved first and last residue. Each record gives: D gene, CDR3 length, V gene, J gene, clone size, CDR3 DNA, CDR3 protein. D genes are given only for firm matches. Only part of the rows carry a size: once, few, many, or a class if the clone is expanded.

NA	15	TRBV7-2	TRBJ2-2	NA	TGTGCCAGCAGCCCCAGGACTACGAACACCGGGGAGCTGTTTTTT	CASSPRTTNTGELFF
NA	14	TRBV6-1	TRBJ1-1	NA	TGTGCCAGCATAATGAGGGGACGACTGAATCAAGCTTTCTTT	CASIMRGRLNQAFF
NA	14	TRBV27	TRBJ1-6	NA	TGTGCCAGCAGCCTCCAGGGGCTTAATTCACCCCTCCACTTT	CASSLQGLNSPLHF
NA	22	TRBV5-1	TRBJ1-6	NA	TGCGCCAGCAGCTTTCTCGGGATTAAATTGGAAGGGGGGCCTATCTATAATTCACCCCTCCACTTT	CASSFLGIKLEGGPIYNSPLHF
NA	15	TRBV2	TRBJ1-3	NA	TGTGCCAGCAGTGAAATCTTTTTCTCTGGAAACACCATATATTTT	CASSEIFFSGNTIYF
NA	12	TRBV6-6	TRBJ2-2	NA	TGTGCCAGCAGGGAAACAGCCGGGGAGCTGTTTTTT	CASRETAGELFF
NA	16	TRBV7-2	TRBJ1-1	NA	TGTGCCAGCAGCTTATTCGGGACGGTACCTCTGGGTGAAGCTTTCTTT	CASSLFGTVPLGEAFF
NA	16	TRBV7-9	TRBJ1-1	NA	TGTGCCAGCAGCCCCGGTGCGTGGCATATGAACACTGAAGCTTTCTTT	CASSPGAWHMNTEAFF
NA	12	TRBV7-9	TRBJ2-1	NA	TGTGCCAGCAGCTCCGCCGGTCGCGAGCAGTTCTTC	CASSSAGREQFF
TRBD1	15	TRBV6-5	TRBJ1-1	NA	TGTGCCAGCAGTTACTCGTGGGACAGAGTGACTGAAGCTTTCTTT	CASSYSWDRVTEAFF
NA	13	TRBV5-1	TRBJ2-3	NA	TGCGCCAGCAGGGAGCCTAGCACAGATACGCAGTATTTT	CASREPSTDTQYF
NA	13	TRBV28	TRBJ2-3	few	TGTGCCAGCAGGGACACCAGGACTAATACGCAGTATTTT	CASRDTRTNTQYF
NA	16	TRBV4-3	TRBJ2-7	NA	TGCGCCAGCAGCCAAGTACCGAGCCAGGGAAACTACGAGCAGTACTTC	CASSQVPSQGNYEQYF
NA	16	TRBV19	TRBJ1-6	NA	TGTGCCAGTAGTATATTGGGAGGCAGGGGAAATTCACCCCTCCACTTT	CASSILGGRGNSPLHF
NA	14	TRBV28	TRBJ2-7	NA	NA	CASSSSDGIYEQYF
TRBD2	16	TRBV7-9	TRBJ2-1	few	TGTGCCAGCAGTTCGACTAGCGGGAGTAACCACAATGAGCAGTTCTTC	CASSSTSGSNHNEQFF
NA	14	TRBV2	TRBJ1-1	NA	TGTGCCAGCAGTGCCGCTCAGGAAAACACTGAAGCTTTCTTT	CASSAAQENTEAFF
TRBD2	14	TRBV7-9	TRBJ2-7	NA	TGTGCCAGCAGCCTTAGCGGGCTTACCTACGAGCAGTACTTC	CASSLSGLTYEQYF
NA	14	TRBV6-5	TRBJ1-1	NA	TGTGCCAGCCAACCTAGGGGGACGAACACTGAAGCTTTCTTT	CASQPRGTNTEAFF
NA	11	TRBV19	TRBJ1-1	NA	TGTGCCAGTAGTATAGACCGTGAAGCTTTCTTT	CASSIDREAFF
NA	14	TRBV2	TRBJ1-5	few	TGTGCCAGCCAAAAGGGTGAGGGCAATCAGCCCCAGCATTTT	CASQKGEGNQPQHF
NA	14	TRBV5-1	TRBJ1-4	NA	TGCGCCAGCAGCTTGGAGGCAGGGTTTGAAAAACTGTTTTTT	CASSLEAGFEKLFF
NA	11	TRBV7-9	TRBJ1-1	few	TGTGCCAGCAGCTTAGACACTGAAGCTTTCTTT	CASSLDTEAFF
NA	13	TRBV29-1	TRBJ1-1	NA	TGCAGCGTTTCGAAGGGGTTCGGCACTGAAGCTTTCTTT	CSVSKGFGTEAFF
NA	14	TRBV7-8	TRBJ1-1	NA	TGTGCCAGCAGCTTAAGAGGCTCGAACACTGAAGCTTTCTTT	CASSLRGSNTEAFF
TRBD1	15	TRBV2	TRBJ1-2	NA	TGTGCCATCCCCAGGGGGGGCAGCCTAAAATATGGCTACACCTTC	CAIPRGGSLKYGYTF
NA	16	TRBV7-8	TRBJ1-5	NA	TGTGCCAGCAGCTTAGGTGGGATAGGCGGCAATCAGCCCCAGCATTTT	CASSLGGIGGNQPQHF
NA	11	TRBV30	TRBJ2-7	NA	TGTGCCTGGAACAGGGCCTACGAGCAGTACTTC	CAWNRAYEQYF
NA	13	TRBV7-9	TRBJ2-7	NA	TGTGCCAGCAGCTTAGCGCGGGTCTACGAGCAGTACTTC	CASSLARVYEQYF
NA	15	TRBV6-5	TRBJ2-1	NA	TGTGCCAGCAGTGCGGGACAGCCCACCTACAATGAGCAGTTCTTC	CASSAGQPTYNEQFF
NA	16	TRBV7-6	TRBJ1-1	NA	TGTGCCAGCAGCCATTTTGCTGCTTCCGCGGACACTGAAGCTTTCTTT	CASSHFAASADTEAFF
TRBD2	15	TRBV9	TRBJ2-1	NA	TGTGCCAGCAGCGTAGGACTAGCGGGGTATGATGAGCAGTTCTTC	CASSVGLAGYDEQFF
NA	13	TRBV5-6	TRBJ1-6	NA	TGTGCCAGCAGCTTGGCCCTAGATTCACCCCTCCACTTT	CASSLALDSPLHF